The 11 T cell receptor beta chains below were found in one sample sequenced in a study of cytomegalovirus exposure and HLA in healthy donors. In the PCR, 60 Vbeta and 13 Jbeta primers were used. Sequencing used immunoSEQ multiplex PCR; TCRdb keeps in-frame clones, though not all of them. The sample lists fewer than 90,000 clones, 65% to 80% seen once, with 10% in the top ten. Sequencing input: PBMCs. Every receptor here comes from a man aged 25 to 40 in good health and CMV-seropositive.

This chain uses TRBV7-9 with TRBJ2-1; 12 bases are a match to TRBD2. There are 17 residues in the CDR3. With 1 base clipped from V and 8 bases from J, the junction kept 9 bases outside the gene matches. Germline CDR1 reads SEHNR; CDR2 reads FQNEAQ (reference sequence). CDR3 sequence: CASSLGLAGEPVHEQFF. The CDR3 DNA reads as TGTGCCAGCAGCTTAGGACTAGCGGGGGAGCCCGTCCATGAGCAGTTCTTC.

Worth noting for this clone: One junction end disagrees with the germline gene, perhaps due to a read error. The chain is built from TRBV5-4 and TRBJ1-2, with 8 bases aligning to TRBD1. Germline V gives CDR1 SGHNT, CDR2 YYREEE (reference sequence). CDR3 length: 13 amino acids. CDR3 sequence reads: CASSLDRDYGYTF. Here the CDR3 DNA reads TGTGCCAGCAGTTTGGACAGGGACTATGGCTACACCTTC.

The chain has TRBV29-1 and TRBJ1-1; no reliable D call. V lost 8 bases and J lost 5, with 12 bases in between. Germline assignment: CDR1 SQVTM and CDR2 ANQGSEA. The CDR3 is 11 amino acids. The chain's CDR3 is CSSDWGTEAFF. The CDR3 coding sequence is TGCAGCTCGGACTGGGGTACTGAAGCTTTCTTT. The variable domain in full, completed from reference TRBV29-1 and TRBJ1-1, reads SAVISQKPSRDICQRGTSLTIQCQVDSQVTMMFWYRQQPGQSLTLIATANQGSEATYESGFVIDKFPISRPNLTFSTLTVSNMSPEDSSIYLCSSDWGTEAFFGQGTRLTVV.

This clone was picked up a small number of times. V is TRBV19 and J is TRBJ2-1; 7 nucleotides line up with TRBD1. CDR1 is LNHDA and CDR2 is SQIVND in the germline V gene (reference sequence). The length of the CDR3 is 15 residues. The ends lost 5 bases at V and 9 bases at J; junction bases unmatched: 13. The CDR3 loop reads CASSPQRDRAAEQFF. CDR3 coding DNA: TGTGCCAGTAGTCCACAAAGAGACAGGGCCGCTGAGCAGTTCTTC.

This clone has more than one count but fewer than ten. The chain joins TRBV2 to TRBJ2-7, with D possibly matching TRBD1 (5 bases). The CDR3 covers 12 residues. The germline V gene encodes CDR1 SNHLY and CDR2 FYNNEI. Deletions cut 3 bases from V and 3 bases from J, with 6 bases between. CDR3 coding DNA: TGTGCCAGCAGTGATGACAGCTACGAGCAGTACTTC. Translating gives CASSDDSYEQYF. The complete variable domain, with remaining parts taken from reference TRBV2 and TRBJ2-7, reads EPEVTQTPSHQVTQMGQEVILRCVPISNHLYFYWYRQILGQKVEFLVSFYNNEISEKSEIFDDQFSVERPDGSNFTLKIRSTKLEDSAMYFCASSDDSYEQYFGPGTRLTVT.

The rearrangement joins TRBV28 to TRBJ1-6; 7 positions agree with TRBD1. Germline trimming cut 6 bases from V and 5 bases from J; bases unmatched to any gene: 7. Germline values: CDR1 MDHEN, CDR2 SYDVKM. The CDR3 sequence is 15 residues long. The CDR3 is CASSPTDRDNSPLHF. In DNA, the CDR3 is TGTGCCAGCAGCCCAACCGACAGGGATAATTCACCCCTCCACTTT.

This clone was recorded a few times. One end of the junction is discordant with germline, which a read error may explain. The rearrangement links TRBV7-9 to TRBJ2-2; the D is unclear. The CDR3 has 18 amino acids. CDR1 and CDR2 (germline): SEHNR, FQNEAQ (reference sequence). The CDR3 bases are TGTTCCAGCAGCTTAGGCAATACATTTTCCGCGAACACCGGGGAGCTGTTTTTT. Residues: CSSSLGNTFSANTGELFF.

The gene calls are TRBV7-9 and TRBJ1-4; 7 bases are a match to TRBD1. The junction had 2 bases not matched to a gene; V was cut back by 1 base and J by 0 bases. CDR1 is SEHNR and CDR2 is FQNEAQ in the germline V gene (reference sequence). CDR3 size: 16 residues. CDR3 sequence: CASSLVTGATNEKLFF. In nucleotides, the CDR3 is TGTGCCAGCAGCTTAGTAACAGGGGCAACTAATGAAAAACTGTTTTTT.

CDR3 amino acids: CASSLELGSEQYF. CDR3 nucleotides: TGTGCCAGCAGCTTAGAGTTGGGCTCCGAGCAGTACTTC. The V and J genes are TRBV7-3 and TRBJ2-5; unclear D gene. The DNA end lines up better with TRBJ2-7; the J call may be wrong. This CDR3 region has 13 residues. CDR1 is SGHTA and CDR2 is FQGTGA in the germline V gene.

The genes are TRBV30 and TRBJ1-3; unclear D gene. The CDR3 is made up of 14 amino acids. Germline V lookup: CDR1 GTSNPN, CDR2 SVGIG (reference sequence). The CDR3 spells CAGGPDAFGNTIYF. CDR3 bases: TGTGCTGGAGGGCCCGATGCTTTTGGAAACACCATATATTTT.

The CDR3 coding sequence is TGTGCCAGCAGTTTACAGGGCGCGGGGTTTAATGAGCAGTTCTTC. Amino acid sequence: CASSLQGAGFNEQFF. The V call is TRBV7-9, the J call TRBJ2-1, with D possibly called TRBD1 or TRBD2 (6 bases each). The ends were cut back, 6 bases at V and 7 bases at J, with 19 bases in the middle. CDR3 length equals 15 residues. Germline values: CDR1 SEHNR, CDR2 FQNEAQ (reference sequence). Drawing the rest from reference TRBV7-9 and TRBJ2-1, the complete variable domain is DTGVSQNPRHKITKRGQNVTFRCDPISEHNRLYWYRQTLGQGPEFLTYFQNEAQLEKSRLLSDRFSAERPKGSFSTLEIQRTEQGDSAMYLCASSLQGAGFNEQFFGPGTRLTVL.